One and the same sample provided the 20 T cell receptor beta chains below, sequenced in a study of blood T cell repertoires in COVID-19. Clones were sequenced by immunoSEQ multiplex PCR, and TCRdb holds only the in-frame ones, with some missing. The table records 55,000 to 70,000 clones, less than 90% of them present only once. The sequencing sample was made of peripheral blood. These receptors originate from a woman in her seventies with active COVID-19.

J is TRBJ2-1 and V is TRBV7-2; no definite D call. The CDR3 loop spans 17 amino acids. Trimming pared 1 base from V and 5 bases from J, leaving 18 bases between. Germline CDR1 SGHTA, CDR2 FQGNSA. CDR3 sequence reads: CASSLDASSLLDNEQFF. As DNA, the CDR3 is TGTGCCAGCAGCTTAGACGCGAGTAGCCTGTTGGACAATGAGCAGTTCTTC. Variable domain in full (rest from reference TRBV7-2 and TRBJ2-1): GAGVSQSPSNKVTEKGKDVELRCDPISGHTALYWYRQSLGQGLEFLIYFQGNSAPDKSGLPSDRFSAERTGGSVSTLTIQRTQQEDSAVYLCASSLDASSLLDNEQFFGPGTRLTVL.

The chain has TRBV19 and TRBJ1-5; tentatively, D is TRBD1 (6 bases). The CDR3 has 16 residues. From germline, CDR1 is LNHDA and CDR2 SQIVND (reference sequence). V was clipped by 2 bases and J by 6 bases, with 17 bases between them. The chain's CDR3 is CASSIYEGTFAQPQHF. The CDR3 nucleotides are TGTGCCAGTAGTATATATGAGGGGACATTCGCTCAGCCCCAGCATTTT.

This rearrangement joins TRBV11-2 to TRBJ2-1; TRBD1 might be the D (7 bases). CDR1 SGHAT and CDR2 FQNNGV come from the germline V gene. The CDR3 length is 15 residues. V gave up 1 base and J gave up 8 bases, with 15 bases separating them. The CDR3, as DNA: TGTGCCAGCAGCTTAGGGTCAGGGGGGACACATGAGCAGTTCTTC. Amino acids: CASSLGSGGTHEQFF.

The V call is TRBV4-1, the J call TRBJ2-7; a possible D gene is TRBD1 (5 bases). The CDR3 spans 13 residues. Germline assignment: CDR1 MGHRA and CDR2 YSYEKL. Trimming removed 1 base from V and 4 bases from J, with 8 bases in between. For the CDR3, the DNA is TGCGCCAGCAGCCAAGGACAGCGTTACGAGCAGTACTTC. Its protein is CASSQGQRYEQYF.

The genes are TRBV7-2 and TRBJ2-1; 10 bases line up with TRBD2. Germline-derived CDR1 and CDR2 are SGHTA and FQGNSA. V lost 1 base, J lost 9 bases, and 6 bases stayed unmatched. CDR3 size: 15 residues. The CDR3 loop is CASSLVGTSVSEQFF. CDR3 sequence (DNA): TGTGCCAGCAGCTTAGTAGGGACTAGCGTTAGTGAGCAGTTCTTC.

This clone was detected only once. This sequence joins TRBV18 and TRBJ2-5; unclear D gene. V was cut by 5 bases and J by 2 bases, with 6 bases left in between. Germline V lookup: CDR1 KGHSH, CDR2 LQKENI. The CDR3 loop spans 12 amino acids. The CDR3: CASSSQQETQYF. CDR3 DNA: TGTGCCAGCTCATCCCAACAAGAGACCCAGTACTTC.

The V and J genes are TRBV7-9 and TRBJ2-1, with 10 bases that match TRBD2. The junction had 6 bases not matched to a gene; V was cut back by 4 bases and J by 0 bases. The CDR3 is made up of 17 amino acids. Germline V lookup: CDR1 SEHNR, CDR2 FQNEAQ (reference sequence). The chain's CDR3 is CASSSRIAGGSYNEQFF. The CDR3 coding sequence is TGTGCCAGCAGCTCCCGGATAGCGGGAGGCTCCTACAATGAGCAGTTCTTC.

The gene calls are TRBV9 and TRBJ1-1; D is unresolved. Trimming took off 1 base at V and 2 bases at J, with 12 bases between the two ends. Germline CDR1 reads SGDLS; CDR2 reads YYNGEE. The CDR3 loop spans 15 amino acids. The CDR3 reads CASSVSGGVNTEAFF. DNA for the CDR3: TGTGCCAGCAGCGTAAGCGGTGGAGTTAACACTGAAGCTTTCTTT. Together with reference TRBV9 and TRBJ1-1, the CDR3 gives the full variable domain: DSGVTQTPKHLITATGQRVTLRCSPRSGDLSVYWYQQSLDQGLQFLIQYYNGEERAKGNILERFSAQQFPDLHSELNLSSLELGDSALYFCASSVSGGVNTEAFFGQGTRLTVV.

The J gene is TRBJ2-1, the V gene TRBV6-5; 7 bases map to TRBD2. CDR1 and CDR2 from the germline V gene are MNHEY and SVGAGI. Trimming at V came to 4 bases and at J to 3 bases, leaving 9 bases not matched to a gene. There are 16 residues in the CDR3. Here the CDR3 DNA reads TGTGCCAGCAGTTTTAACCGGGACTACGTCTACAATGAGCAGTTCTTC. Protein: CASSFNRDYVYNEQFF.

This clone was counted a single time. V and J are TRBV28 and TRBJ2-1; 11 bases are shared with TRBD2. The germline V gene encodes CDR1 MDHEN and CDR2 SYDVKM. This CDR3 region has 17 residues. V shed 10 bases, J shed 3 bases, and the junction held 14 bases outside the gene matches. CDR3 nucleotides: TGTGCCATTTCAGCAGTTCGAGGGACTAGCGGCTACAATGAGCAGTTCTTC. Protein product: CAISAVRGTSGYNEQFF.

This chain links TRBV28 with TRBJ2-5; TRBD1 matches 9 bases. The germline CDR1 and CDR2 sequences are MDHEN and SYDVKM. The CDR3 is 15 residues long. J gave up 3 bases and V 2 bases, and 4 bases lay outside the gene matches. CDR3 region: CASSLRGQGKETQYF. For the CDR3, the DNA is TGTGCCAGCAGTTTAAGGGGACAGGGCAAAGAGACCCAGTACTTC.

The rearrangement joins TRBV30 to TRBJ1-5, with TRBD1 as a possible D gene (5 bases). This CDR3 has 15 amino acids. Germline V gene lookup returns CDR1 GTSNPN and CDR2 SVGIG (reference sequence). V lost 3 bases, J lost 3 bases, and 15 bases lay in between. The CDR3 sequence is CAWSPGHAPNQPQHF. The DNA for the CDR3 is TGTGCCTGGAGCCCTGGACACGCACCCAATCAGCCCCAGCATTTT.

The chain combines TRBV19 with TRBJ1-5; 10 nucleotides align to TRBD1. In germline, CDR1 is LNHDA, CDR2 SQIVND (reference sequence). The CDR3 is made up of 15 amino acids. The V and J ends lost 7 bases and 6 bases, in that order; junction bases with no gene match: 9. The CDR3 region is CASTLGQGGGQPQHF. The CDR3 DNA sequence: TGTGCCAGTACCCTAGGACAGGGGGGGGGTCAGCCCCAGCATTTT.

V is TRBV7-9 and J is TRBJ2-7; D might be TRBD1 (6 bases). Trimming pared 5 bases from V and 6 bases from J, leaving 17 bases between. Germline V gives CDR1 SEHNR, CDR2 FQNEAQ (reference sequence). The CDR3 is 14 amino acids. CDR3 residues: CASSLETRGLEQYF. The CDR3 DNA follows: TGTGCCAGCAGCCTAGAGACCAGGGGTCTCGAGCAGTACTTC. Variable domain in full (rest from reference TRBV7-9 and TRBJ2-7): DTGVSQNPRHKITKRGQNVTFRCDPISEHNRLYWYRQTLGQGPEFLTYFQNEAQLEKSRLLSDRFSAERPKGSFSTLEIQRTEQGDSAMYLCASSLETRGLEQYFGPGTRLTVT.

This rearrangement joins TRBV6-4 to TRBJ1-5, with D maybe TRBD1 (6 bases). CDR1 MRHNA and CDR2 SNTAGT come from the germline V gene. The V and J ends lost 11 bases and 0 bases respectively, with 11 bases between them. The CDR3 sequence is 13 residues long. The CDR3 is CAGRGASNQPQHF. The CDR3 DNA sequence: TGTGCCGGGCGGGGGGCTAGCAATCAGCCCCAGCATTTT.

This clone was picked up one time. J is TRBJ2-4 and V is TRBV6-5; D unresolved. V was pared by 1 base and J by 0 bases, with 10 bases between. CDR1 and CDR2 (germline): MNHEY, SVGAGI. The CDR3 contains 16 residues. CDR3 loop: CASSYLADLAKNIQYF. The CDR3 nucleotides read TGTGCCAGCAGTTACTTGGCAGATCTAGCCAAAAACATTCAGTACTTC.

The J gene is TRBJ2-5, the V gene TRBV30; 11 nucleotides match TRBD2. Germline V gene sequence: CDR1 GTSNPN, CDR2 SVGIG (reference sequence). This CDR3 spans 14 amino acids. V was clipped by 2 bases and J by 5 bases; unmatched bases: 4. This chain's CDR3 is CAWSISGRGETQYF. The CDR3 nucleotides are TGTGCCTGGAGTATTAGCGGGAGGGGTGAGACCCAGTACTTC.

This chain links TRBV7-3 with TRBJ2-1, with 13 bases aligning to TRBD2. This CDR3 is 16 amino acids long. Germline V gene sequence: CDR1 SGHTA, CDR2 FQGTGA. The J segment lost 7 bases and the V segment lost 5 bases, leaving 8 bases of the junction unmatched. The CDR3 here is CASSPSRTSGSNEQFF. Written as DNA, the CDR3 is TGTGCCAGCAGCCCTTCCCGGACTAGCGGGAGTAATGAGCAGTTCTTC.

The J gene is TRBJ2-3, the V gene TRBV10-1, with D possibly being TRBD2 (5 bases). Trimming removed 6 bases from V and 0 bases from J, with 13 bases in between. In germline, CDR1 is WNHNN, CDR2 SYGVQD (reference sequence). The length of the CDR3 is 15 residues. Here the CDR3 DNA reads TGCGCCAGCAGCTTAGGAGGTTCTAGCACAGATACGCAGTATTTT. Encoded protein: CASSLGGSSTDTQYF.

The gene calls are TRBV27 and TRBJ2-5; D unclear. The CDR3 extends over 14 amino acids. Germline V gives CDR1 MNHEY, CDR2 SMNVEV (reference sequence). The V end lost 0 bases, the J end lost 1 base, and 6 bases lay between the germline ends. CDR3 nucleotides: TGTGCCAGCAGTTTATCTGAGGTCCAAGAGACCCAGTACTTC. Amino acid sequence: CASSLSEVQETQYF.